One sample yielded the 12 T cell receptor beta chains listed below, sequenced in a study of cytomegalovirus exposure and HLA in healthy donors. This PCR relied on a set of 60 Vbeta primers and 13 Jbeta primers. Using immunoSEQ multiplex PCR, the repertoire was profiled, and TCRdb retains in-frame clones only, with some absent. The table includes about 85,000 clones, around 80% detected once. Sequencing was performed on PBMCs. The origin of the receptors is a man aged 50 to 59 in good health and CMV-seropositive.

The chain has TRBV5-1 and TRBJ2-7; 8 bases are a match to TRBD1. V shed 0 bases, J shed 3 bases, and the junction held 11 bases outside the gene matches. The CDR3 sequence is 17 residues long. Per germline, CDR1 SGHRS and CDR2 YFSETQ. This CDR3 is CASSLGGATGTGYEQYF. CDR3 sequence (DNA): TGCGCCAGCAGCTTGGGAGGGGCGACCGGGACAGGCTACGAGCAGTACTTC.

V is TRBV9 and J is TRBJ2-7, with D maybe TRBD1 (6 bases). V lost 4 bases to trimming and J lost 4 bases, with 15 bases between them. Germline V gene data show CDR1 as SGDLS and CDR2 as YYNGEE. The CDR3 is made up of 14 amino acids. The CDR3: CASSLNRDGYEQYF. The CDR3, as DNA: TGTGCCAGCAGCTTGAACAGGGACGGTTACGAGCAGTACTTC.

A few counts support this clone. The chain couples TRBV7-8 to TRBJ1-2; D gene ambiguous. The CDR3 length is 14 residues. CDR1 and CDR2 from the germline V gene are SGHVS and FQNEAQ. Trimming shortened V by 1 base and J by 5 bases, and 11 bases separated the two germline ends. The CDR3, as DNA: TGTGCCAGCAGCTTAGGACCGACACGTTATGGCTACACCTTC. Protein product: CASSLGPTRYGYTF. Full variable domain (remainder filled in from reference TRBV7-8 and TRBJ1-2): GAGVSQSPRYKVAKRGQDVALRCDPISGHVSLFWYQQALGQGPEFLTYFQNEAQLDKSGLPSDRFFAERPEGSVSTLKIQRTQQEDSAVYLCASSLGPTRYGYTFGSGTRLTVV.

This clone was recorded a few times. This rearrangement joins TRBV7-3 to TRBJ2-5, with 11 bases matching TRBD2. This CDR3 is 14 amino acids long. Per the germline V gene, CDR1 is SGHTA and CDR2 is FQGTGA. V trimming: 5 bases; J trimming: 7 bases; junction bases outside the gene matches: 6. CDR3 amino acids: CASSPGLAAGTQYF. CDR3 coding DNA: TGTGCCAGCAGCCCGGGACTAGCGGCCGGGACCCAGTACTTC.

Many counts were recorded for this clone. CDR3 in DNA: TGTGCCAGCAGCTTAGATCTAACGGGAAGGACTGAAGCTTTCTTT. Translated: CASSLDLTGRTEAFF. The chain employs TRBV5-4 and TRBJ1-1; unclear D gene. Germline V lookup: CDR1 SGHNT, CDR2 YYREEE (reference sequence). The CDR3 length is 15 residues. V gave up 2 bases and J gave up 5 bases, with 16 bases separating them.

CDR3 DNA sequence: TGTGCCAGCAGCCAGATAGCGGGAGGGCCTGTTTATGAGCAGTTCTTC. This gives the protein CASSQIAGGPVYEQFF. The chain joins TRBV14 to TRBJ2-1, with TRBD2 matching 11 bases. The CDR3 covers 16 residues. Trimming cost V 3 bases and J 8 bases; bases outside gene matches: 9. Germline V gene sequence: CDR1 SGHDN, CDR2 FVKESK.

With respect to this clone: A read error may produce the germline difference seen at one junction end. The chain uses TRBV7-9 and TRBJ2-7; D not resolved. Per germline, CDR1 SEHNR and CDR2 FQNEAQ (reference sequence). The CDR3 totals 11 residues. CDR3 in amino acids: CSSSGFGEQYF. In DNA, the CDR3 is TGTTCCAGCAGTGGTTTCGGCGAGCAGTACTTC.

The chain is built from TRBV4-3 and TRBJ1-4; D is perhaps TRBD1 (5 bases). Trimming left V 3 bases short and J 0 bases short, with 11 bases between. The CDR3 has 16 residues. CDR1 LGHNA and CDR2 YSLEER come from the germline V gene. The DNA for the CDR3 is TGCGCCAGCAGCCAGGGGGGGACTGCAACTAATGAAAAACTGTTTTTT. Translating it yields CASSQGGTATNEKLFF.

The rearrangement uses TRBV9 and TRBJ2-1; tentatively, D is TRBD1 (6 bases). The germline V and J ends were trimmed by 5 bases and 4 bases, with 13 bases remaining between them. CDR3 size: 14 residues. The germline V gene has CDR1 SGDLS and CDR2 YYNGEE. CDR3 amino acids: CASSTGRIYNEQFF. CDR3 DNA: TGTGCCAGCAGTACAGGGCGAATTTACAATGAGCAGTTCTTC.

V gene TRBV27 combines with J gene TRBJ2-1, with a tentative D call TRBD2 (5 bases). The CDR3 is made up of 14 amino acids. Germline V CDR1 and CDR2: MNHEY, SMNVEV (reference sequence). V was shortened by 6 bases and J by 5 bases, with 14 bases between the two germline ends. CDR3 sequence: CASRMAGKNNEQFF. The CDR3 DNA is TGTGCCAGCAGAATGGCGGGCAAAAACAATGAGCAGTTCTTC.

The chain is built from TRBV5-1 and TRBJ1-2; 7 bases agree with TRBD1. V lost 0 bases to trimming and J lost 4 bases; unmatched junction nucleotides: 12. Germline V gives CDR1 SGHRS, CDR2 YFSETQ. The CDR3 has 17 amino acids. The DNA for the CDR3 is TGCGCCAGCAGCTTGGAGGGGGGACAGCCACCTATCTATGGCTACACCTTC. Residues: CASSLEGGQPPIYGYTF.

The rearrangement links TRBV27 to TRBJ1-6; 9 bases fit TRBD1. The V and J ends lost 6 bases and 9 bases, in that order; junction bases with no gene match: 6. CDR1 and CDR2 from the germline V gene are MNHEY and SMNVEV (reference sequence). This CDR3 contains 14 residues. The CDR3 DNA reads TGTGCCAGCAGACTGACAGGGGGTTTTTCACCCCTCCACTTT. Its protein is CASRLTGGFSPLHF.